This entry lists 31 T cell receptor beta chains sequenced from one sample in a study of shared clonotypes between healthy human individuals. Profiling relied on immunoSEQ multiplex PCR, and the TCRdb table lists in-frame clones only, not all of them. The sample lists a few million clones, about 90% occurring once. The sequenced sample consisted of naive CD4+ T cells from PBMCs. The subset: CD45RA+ positively selected. These receptors were taken from a man aged 18 to 29 in good health. Some clones in this sample may be carry-over from other donors' samples.

Note on this clone: Other DNA sequences of this sample code for an identical CDR3. CDR3 in amino acids: CATSRGLQETQYF. The CDR3 DNA reads as TGTGCCACCAGCAGAGGACTGCAAGAGACCCAGTACTTC. The chain uses TRBV15 and TRBJ2-5, with D unresolved. Germline assignment: CDR1 LNHNV and CDR2 YYDKDF (reference sequence). V was pared by 1 base and J by 2 bases, with 5 bases between. The length of the CDR3 is 13 residues.

This clone was picked up one time. This CDR3 is also generated by other DNA sequences in the sample. The chain uses TRBV2 and TRBJ1-1; TRBD1 is a possible D gene (6 bases). The V and J ends lost 4 bases and 5 bases respectively, with 8 bases between them. Looked up from germline, CDR1 is SNHLY and CDR2 is FYNNEI. The CDR3 has 12 amino acids. This CDR3 is CASSVGGTEAFF. DNA of the CDR3: TGTGCCAGCAGTGTAGGGGGAACTGAAGCTTTCTTT.

The V gene is TRBV5-6, the J gene TRBJ2-1, with D maybe TRBD1 (5 bases). The V end lost 5 bases, the J end lost 0 bases, and 15 bases lay between the germline ends. This CDR3 has 16 residues. The germline gives CDR1 SGHDT, CDR2 YYEEEE. The CDR3 sequence: CASRDTEQVSYNEQFF. In nucleotides, the CDR3 is TGTGCCAGCAGGGATACGGAACAGGTCTCCTACAATGAGCAGTTCTTC.

The chain uses TRBV11-2 and TRBJ2-3, with no clear D. The CDR3 consists of 13 residues. Germline assignment: CDR1 SGHAT and CDR2 FQNNGV. V lost 3 bases and J 4 bases, leaving 8 bases between the germline ends. CDR3 sequence: CASSFSLPDTQYF. The CDR3 DNA sequence: TGTGCCAGCAGCTTTTCCCTGCCAGATACGCAGTATTTT.

The chain is built from TRBV6-1 and TRBJ1-5; 9 bases are a match to TRBD1. J was trimmed by 0 bases and V by 8 bases; bases with no gene match: 5. The CDR3 consists of 15 residues. Germline V lookup: CDR1 MNHNS, CDR2 SASEGT. CDR3 nucleotides: TGTGCCAGCCGGACAGGGGCCTCTAGCAATCAGCCCCAGCATTTT. Translation gives CASRTGASSNQPQHF.

A few counts support this clone. The chain combines TRBV4-2 with TRBJ1-1; the D is unclear. The CDR3 has 16 residues. Trimming shortened V by 0 bases and J by 1 base, and 12 bases separated the two germline ends. Germline CDR1 reads LGHNA; CDR2 reads YNFKEQ. The CDR3 reads CASSQDFIGPNTEAFF. Here the CDR3 DNA reads TGTGCCAGCAGCCAAGATTTCATAGGACCGAACACTGAAGCTTTCTTT.

The chain recombines TRBV4-1 with TRBJ2-1; 7 positions match TRBD1. The germline V gene encodes CDR1 MGHRA and CDR2 YSYEKL. V was clipped by 3 bases and J by 0 bases; unmatched bases: 5. The CDR3 is 16 residues long. The CDR3 sequence: CASSHGQATSYNEQFF. DNA of the CDR3: TGCGCCAGCAGCCACGGACAGGCGACCTCCTACAATGAGCAGTTCTTC.

J is TRBJ2-1 and V is TRBV28; 13 nucleotides line up with TRBD2. The trim removed 6 bases at V and 7 bases at J, leaving 12 bases unmatched. Germline V lookup: CDR1 MDHEN, CDR2 SYDVKM. The CDR3 totals 17 residues. The CDR3 DNA sequence: TGTGCCAGCAGCCCTACCGGGACTAGCGGGACCCTGAATGAGCAGTTCTTC. Amino acid sequence: CASSPTGTSGTLNEQFF.

The V and J genes are TRBV7-2 and TRBJ2-1; TRBD2 aligns across 8 bases. The CDR3 totals 16 residues. The ends lost 3 bases at V and 5 bases at J; junction bases unmatched: 9. Germline V gene lookup returns CDR1 SGHTA and CDR2 FQGNSA. The CDR3 protein is CASSLWGTSANNEQFF. The DNA for the CDR3 is TGTGCCAGCAGCTTGTGGGGGACTAGTGCTAACAATGAGCAGTTCTTC.

This chain uses TRBV6-5 with TRBJ2-2, with 9 bases aligning to TRBD1. After removal of 0 bases from V and 7 bases from J, the junction contained 3 bases not matched to a gene. The CDR3 has 15 residues. Per germline, CDR1 MNHEY and CDR2 SVGAGI. This chain's CDR3 is CASSYSGQGIGELFF. Here the CDR3 DNA reads TGTGCCAGCAGTTACTCGGGACAGGGAATCGGGGAGCTGTTTTTT.

Worth noting for this clone: The same CDR3 also results from other DNA sequences found in this sample. In DNA, the CDR3 is TGTGCCAGCAGCTTAGCTTTGGGGGAGCAGTACTTC. Residues: CASSLALGEQYF. The chain carries TRBV7-9 and TRBJ2-7; D is ambiguous. The CDR3 has 12 residues. The V gene lost 0 bases and the J gene lost 7 bases, with 7 bases spanning the gap. CDR1 and CDR2 from the germline V gene are SEHNR and FQNEAQ (reference sequence).

The J gene is TRBJ2-5, the V gene TRBV4-1; tentatively, D is TRBD2 (6 bases). Trimming left V 0 bases short and J 5 bases short, with 13 bases between. This CDR3 is built from 15 residues. Germline CDR1 is MGHRA and CDR2 is YSYEKL. CDR3 in DNA: TGCGCCAGCAGCCAAGACCAGCCTAGCGTGGAGACCCAGTACTTC. Encoded protein: CASSQDQPSVETQYF.

This chain uses TRBV28 with TRBJ1-1; D remains ambiguous. The CDR3 extends over 15 amino acids. Germline loops: CDR1 MDHEN, CDR2 SYDVKM. V gave up 11 bases and J gave up 6 bases, with 25 bases separating them. CDR3 sequence: CAAASSVGLRAEAFF. The CDR3 DNA sequence: TGTGCCGCCGCGAGTTCGGTAGGCCTTAGGGCTGAAGCTTTCTTT.

The CDR3, as DNA: TGCGCCAGCAGCCTCGGGAGACGCTACGAGACCCAGTACTTC. As protein: CASSLGRRYETQYF. This chain joins TRBV4-1 and TRBJ2-5, with a possible D match to TRBD2 (6 bases). Germline V gives CDR1 MGHRA, CDR2 YSYEKL. The V end lost 4 bases, the J end lost 5 bases, and 14 bases lay between the germline ends. The CDR3 spans 14 residues.

The genes are TRBV15 and TRBJ2-2, with D possibly being TRBD2 (6 bases). The V end lost 5 bases, the J end lost 0 bases, and 13 bases lay between the germline ends. The CDR3 totals 16 residues. Germline assignment: CDR1 LNHNV and CDR2 YYDKDF (reference sequence). In nucleotides, the CDR3 is TGTGCCACCAGCGGGAGACTAGGAACGAACACCGGGGAGCTGTTTTTT. Translating gives CATSGRLGTNTGELFF.

The V call is TRBV7-8, the J call TRBJ1-6; D might be TRBD1 (5 bases). Germline V CDR1 and CDR2: SGHVS, FQNEAQ. The CDR3 spans 15 residues. V was shortened by 4 bases and J by 7 bases, with 14 bases between the two germline ends. The CDR3 sequence: CASSSLGGGNSPLHF. As DNA, the CDR3 is TGTGCCAGCAGCTCGCTGGGGGGTGGGAATTCACCCCTCCACTTT.

The chain couples TRBV6-5 to TRBJ2-4, with no clear D. The CDR3 has 15 amino acids. V was trimmed by 4 bases and J by 5 bases, leaving 15 bases between them. Germline V gene lookup returns CDR1 MNHEY and CDR2 SVGAGI. The CDR3, as DNA: TGTGCCAGCAGTTTCCGCCAAGGGATCCAAAACATTCAGTACTTC. Its protein product is CASSFRQGIQNIQYF.

The chain joins TRBV6-5 to TRBJ2-7; 11 nucleotides match TRBD1. The V gene's germline CDR1 is MNHEY and CDR2 SVGAGI. Losses at the gene ends were 5 bases for V and 6 bases for J; bases not matched to a gene: 9. This CDR3 region has 15 residues. The CDR3 loop reads CASSPVGQGAREQYF. The CDR3, as DNA: TGTGCCAGCAGTCCGGTTGGACAGGGGGCGCGCGAGCAGTACTTC.

The genes are TRBV6-6 and TRBJ2-7; a weak D match, TRBD2 (6 bases). CDR3 length equals 11 residues. Germline CDR1 is MNHNY and CDR2 is SVGAGI (reference sequence). The V gene lost 4 bases and the J gene lost 6 bases, with 7 bases spanning the gap. This CDR3 is CASSLGLEQYF. As DNA, the CDR3 is TGTGCCAGCAGTTTGGGACTCGAGCAGTACTTC.

This clone was seen ten or more times. The chain links TRBV7-9 to TRBJ2-7, with 7 bases aligning to TRBD2. The junction had 20 bases not matched to a gene; V was cut back by 5 bases and J by 7 bases. CDR1 and CDR2 from the germline V gene are SEHNR and FQNEAQ (reference sequence). The CDR3 spans 17 residues. CDR3 residues: CASSPPSLLAHAGEQYF. The CDR3 bases are TGTGCCAGCAGCCCCCCTTCTCTACTAGCGCACGCCGGAGAGCAGTACTTC.

The rearrangement joins TRBV5-1 to TRBJ2-2, with 9 bases aligning to TRBD1. Trimming cost V 5 bases and J 6 bases; bases outside gene matches: 14. Germline V CDR1 and CDR2: SGHRS, YFSETQ. This CDR3 contains 17 residues. This chain's CDR3 is CASRGLPGQGEAGELFF. The CDR3 region has the DNA TGCGCCAGCAGAGGTTTACCGGGACAGGGTGAGGCCGGGGAGCTGTTTTTT.

This clone was seen a handful of times. In DNA form, the CDR3 reads TGTGCCAGCAGTTACTACGGGACTAGCCCACATCAGTACTTC. This translates into CASSYYGTSPHQYF. The rearrangement joins TRBV6-6 to TRBJ2-4, with 9 bases aligning to TRBD2. The V gene end was trimmed by 1 base and the J gene end by 12 bases; junction bases not matched to a gene: 7. The germline V gene encodes CDR1 MNHNY and CDR2 SVGAGI (reference sequence). This CDR3 is 14 amino acids long.

This chain connects TRBV28 to TRBJ2-5, with 8 bases lining up with TRBD1. CDR3 size: 18 residues. The junction had 14 bases not matched to a gene; V was cut back by 4 bases and J by 1 base. Per the germline V gene, CDR1 is MDHEN and CDR2 is SYDVKM. The CDR3 spells CASSWVPGRGLSQETQYF. DNA for the CDR3: TGTGCCAGCAGTTGGGTTCCGGGCAGGGGGCTGTCCCAAGAGACCCAGTACTTC. Looking up the rest from reference TRBV28 and TRBJ2-5 gives the full variable domain: DVKVTQSSRYLVKRTGEKVFLECVQDMDHENMFWYRQDPGLGLRLIYFSYDVKMKEKGDIPEGYSVSREKKERFSLILESASTNQTSMYLCASSWVPGRGLSQETQYFGPGTRLLVL.

This clone has just one count. The V gene is TRBV11-2, the J gene TRBJ2-5; the match to TRBD1 covers 7 bases. The DNA end lines up better with TRBJ2-7; the J call may be wrong. Germline V gives CDR1 SGHAT, CDR2 FQNNGV. The CDR3 has 15 residues. The CDR3 region is CASSQGQLSSYEQYF. The CDR3 region has the DNA TGTGCCAGCAGCCAGGGACAGCTGAGCTCCTACGAGCAGTACTTC.

The chain employs TRBV7-9 and TRBJ1-2; unclear D gene. Deletions cut 1 base from V and 2 bases from J, with 17 bases between. This CDR3 has 17 residues. Germline CDR1 SEHNR, CDR2 FQNEAQ (reference sequence). CDR3 DNA sequence: TGTGCCAGCAGCTTAGTATCCGGGCCCCCATTAAACTATGGCTACACCTTC. This encodes CASSLVSGPPLNYGYTF.

This chain uses TRBV9 with TRBJ2-2; 13 nucleotides match TRBD2. In germline, CDR1 is SGDLS, CDR2 YYNGEE. The CDR3 is made up of 16 amino acids. V gave up 4 bases and J gave up 4 bases; unmatched junction bases: 4. CDR3 sequence reads: CASSPGLAGITGELFF. CDR3 bases: TGTGCCAGCAGCCCGGGACTAGCGGGAATCACCGGGGAGCTGTTTTTT.

The chain recombines TRBV6-1 with TRBJ2-3; D is perhaps TRBD1 (6 bases). There are 18 residues in the CDR3. CDR1 and CDR2 from the germline V gene are MNHNS and SASEGT. V lost 4 bases to trimming and J lost 0 bases, with 20 bases between them. The CDR3 is CASSVTPTGSLSTDTQYF. In DNA form, the CDR3 reads TGTGCCAGCAGTGTTACTCCTACAGGGTCTCTAAGCACAGATACGCAGTATTTT.

The rearrangement joins TRBV21-1 to TRBJ2-1; the DNA was not used to check the table's D call, TRBD2. TRBV21-1 is annotated as a pseudogene. The CDR3 runs 15 residues. CDR3 protein: CASSTTSYSPNEQFF. The CDR3 nucleotides are TGTGCCAGCAGCACGACTAGTTATTCCCCCAATGAGCAGTTCTTC.

The V and J genes are TRBV25-1 and TRBJ2-5; TRBD1 agrees at 9 bases. V lost 3 bases to trimming and J lost 4 bases; unmatched junction nucleotides: 6. The CDR3 contains 15 residues. CDR1 is MGHDK, CDR2 SYGVNS, per germline. The CDR3 bases are TGTGCCAGCAGTGACCCGGGACAGGGCAGAGAGACCCAGTACTTC. Encoded protein: CASSDPGQGRETQYF.

CDR3 coding DNA: TGTGCCAGTTCTTCTCGGGACGGCCTAACTCAGTACTTC. Its protein is CASSSRDGLTQYF. This chain joins TRBV19 and TRBJ2-4, with D possibly being TRBD1 or TRBD2 (5 bases each). Between the trimmed V and J ends, which lost 8 bases and 12 bases, there was a span of 20 bases. Germline values: CDR1 LNHDA, CDR2 SQIVND (reference sequence). The CDR3 totals 13 residues.

The CDR3 loop reads CASSLRGAGAETQYF. CDR3 nucleotide sequence: TGTGCCAGCAGCCTCAGGGGTGCAGGGGCAGAGACCCAGTACTTC. The chain has TRBV5-6 and TRBJ2-5; D might be TRBD1 (6 bases). The V end lost 4 bases, the J end lost 4 bases, and 17 bases lay between the germline ends. Germline values: CDR1 SGHDT, CDR2 YYEEEE. CDR3 length equals 15 residues.